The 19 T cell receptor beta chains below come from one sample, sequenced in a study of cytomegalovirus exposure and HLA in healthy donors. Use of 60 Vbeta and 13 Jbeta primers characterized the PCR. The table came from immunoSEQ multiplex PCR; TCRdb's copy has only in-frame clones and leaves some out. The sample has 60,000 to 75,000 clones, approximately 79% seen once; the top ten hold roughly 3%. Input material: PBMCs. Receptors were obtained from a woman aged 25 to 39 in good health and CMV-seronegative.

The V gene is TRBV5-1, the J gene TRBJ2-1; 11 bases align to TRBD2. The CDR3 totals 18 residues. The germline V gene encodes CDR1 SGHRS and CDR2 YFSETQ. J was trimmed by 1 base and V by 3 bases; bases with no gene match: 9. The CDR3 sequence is CASSSPSSGGVSYNEQFF. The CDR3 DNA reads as TGCGCCAGCAGCTCCCCTAGTAGCGGGGGGGTATCCTACAATGAGCAGTTCTTC.

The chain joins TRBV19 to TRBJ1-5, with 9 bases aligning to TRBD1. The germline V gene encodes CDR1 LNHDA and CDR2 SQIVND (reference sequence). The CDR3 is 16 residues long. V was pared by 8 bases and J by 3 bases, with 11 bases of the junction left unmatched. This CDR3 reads CASHRLGQGNNQPQHF. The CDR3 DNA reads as TGTGCCAGTCATAGGCTGGGACAGGGAAACAATCAGCCCCAGCATTTT.

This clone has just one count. Here the CDR3 reads CASSKEEGGNTEAFF. The CDR3 nucleotides read TGTGCCAGCAGCAAAGAGGAGGGTGGCAACACTGAAGCTTTCTTT. J is TRBJ1-1 and V is TRBV21-1. TRBV21-1 represents a pseudogene. The CDR3 contains 15 residues.

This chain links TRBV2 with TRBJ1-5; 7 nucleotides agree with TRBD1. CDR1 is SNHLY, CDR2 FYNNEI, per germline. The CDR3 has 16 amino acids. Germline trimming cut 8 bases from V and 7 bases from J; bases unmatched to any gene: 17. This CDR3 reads CASSPSGAGGMQPQHF. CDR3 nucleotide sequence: TGTGCCAGCTCTCCCTCCGGGGCAGGGGGTATGCAGCCCCAGCATTTT.

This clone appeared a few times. Written as DNA, the CDR3 is TGTGCCAGCTCACCGCGAGGGAAAGAGACCCAGTACTTC. Translating gives CASSPRGKETQYF. The rearrangement links TRBV18 to TRBJ2-5; D perhaps matches TRBD2 (5 bases). This CDR3 is 13 amino acids long. Trimming shortened V by 3 bases and J by 3 bases, and 8 bases separated the two germline ends. The germline V gene encodes CDR1 KGHSH and CDR2 LQKENI.

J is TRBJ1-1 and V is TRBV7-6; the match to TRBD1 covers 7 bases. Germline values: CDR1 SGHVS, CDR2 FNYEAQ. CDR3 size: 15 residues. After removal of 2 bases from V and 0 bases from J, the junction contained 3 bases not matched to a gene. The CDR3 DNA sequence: TGTGCCAGCAGCTTACAGGGACAGTTGAACACTGAAGCTTTCTTT. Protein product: CASSLQGQLNTEAFF. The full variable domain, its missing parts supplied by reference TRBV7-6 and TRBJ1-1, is GAGVSQSPRYKVTKRGQDVALRCDPISGHVSLYWYRQALGQGPEFLTYFNYEAQQDKSGLPNDRFSAERPEGSISTLTIQRTEQRDSAMYRCASSLQGQLNTEAFFGQGTRLTVV.

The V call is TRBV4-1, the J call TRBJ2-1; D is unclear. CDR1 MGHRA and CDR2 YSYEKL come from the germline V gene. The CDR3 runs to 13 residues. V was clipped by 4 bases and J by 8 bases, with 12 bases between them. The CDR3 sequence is CASSPPLTYEQFF. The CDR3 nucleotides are TGCGCCAGCAGCCCGCCCCTCACTTATGAGCAGTTCTTC.

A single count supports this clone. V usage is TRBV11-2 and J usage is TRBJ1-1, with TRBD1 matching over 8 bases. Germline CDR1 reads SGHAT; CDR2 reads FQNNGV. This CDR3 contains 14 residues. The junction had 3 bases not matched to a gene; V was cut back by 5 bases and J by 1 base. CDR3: CASSTGQANTEAFF. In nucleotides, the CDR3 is TGTGCCAGCAGCACGGGACAGGCGAACACTGAAGCTTTCTTT.

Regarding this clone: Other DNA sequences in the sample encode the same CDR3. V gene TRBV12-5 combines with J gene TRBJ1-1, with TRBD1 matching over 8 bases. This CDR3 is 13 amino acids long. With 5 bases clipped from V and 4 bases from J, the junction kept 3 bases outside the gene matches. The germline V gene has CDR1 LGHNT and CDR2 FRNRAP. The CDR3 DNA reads TGTGCTAGTGGTCTACAGGGGGGCACTGAAGCTTTCTTT. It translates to CASGLQGGTEAFF.

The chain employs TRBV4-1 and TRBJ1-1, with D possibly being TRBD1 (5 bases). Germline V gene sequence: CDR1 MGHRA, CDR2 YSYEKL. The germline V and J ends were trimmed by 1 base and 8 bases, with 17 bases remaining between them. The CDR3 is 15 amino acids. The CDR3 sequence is CASSQVVTAATEAFF. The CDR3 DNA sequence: TGCGCCAGCAGCCAAGTCGTGACAGCAGCAACCGAAGCTTTCTTT.

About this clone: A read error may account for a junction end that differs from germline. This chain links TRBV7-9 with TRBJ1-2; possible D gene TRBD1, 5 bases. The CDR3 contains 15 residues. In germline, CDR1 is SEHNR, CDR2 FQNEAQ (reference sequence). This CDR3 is CSSSLAQGLNYGYTF. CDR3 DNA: TGTTCCAGCAGCTTAGCCCAGGGTTTGAACTATGGCTACACCTTC.

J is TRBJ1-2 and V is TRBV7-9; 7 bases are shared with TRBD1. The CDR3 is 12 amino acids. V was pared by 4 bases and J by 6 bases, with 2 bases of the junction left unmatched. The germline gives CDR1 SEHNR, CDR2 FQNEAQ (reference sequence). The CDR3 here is CASSSQGDGYTF. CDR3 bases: TGTGCCAGCAGCTCGCAGGGGGATGGCTACACCTTC.

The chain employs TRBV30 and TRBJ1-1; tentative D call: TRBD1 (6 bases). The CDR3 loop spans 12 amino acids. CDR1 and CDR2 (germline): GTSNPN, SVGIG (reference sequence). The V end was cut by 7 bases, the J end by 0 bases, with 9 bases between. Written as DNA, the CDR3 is TGTGCCTCGGGACAATTGAACACTGAAGCTTTCTTT. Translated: CASGQLNTEAFF. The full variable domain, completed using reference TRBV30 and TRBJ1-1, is SQTIHQWPATLVQPVGSPLSLECTVEGTSNPNLYWYRQAAGRGLQLLFYSVGIGQISSEVPQNLSASRPQDRQFILSSKKLLLSDSGFYLCASGQLNTEAFFGQGTRLTVV.

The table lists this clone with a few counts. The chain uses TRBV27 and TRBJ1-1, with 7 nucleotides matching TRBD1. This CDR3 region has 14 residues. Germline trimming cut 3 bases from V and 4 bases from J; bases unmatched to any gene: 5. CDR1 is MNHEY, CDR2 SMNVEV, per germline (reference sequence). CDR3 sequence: CASSFPGQLTEAFF. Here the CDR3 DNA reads TGTGCCAGCAGTTTCCCGGGACAGCTCACTGAAGCTTTCTTT.

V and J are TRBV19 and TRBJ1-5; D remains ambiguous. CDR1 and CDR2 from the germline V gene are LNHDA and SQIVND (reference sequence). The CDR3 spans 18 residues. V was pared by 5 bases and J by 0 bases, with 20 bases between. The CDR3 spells CASSPNYASAYSNQPQHF. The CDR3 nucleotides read TGTGCCAGTAGTCCCAACTACGCTTCTGCTTATAGCAATCAGCCCCAGCATTTT.

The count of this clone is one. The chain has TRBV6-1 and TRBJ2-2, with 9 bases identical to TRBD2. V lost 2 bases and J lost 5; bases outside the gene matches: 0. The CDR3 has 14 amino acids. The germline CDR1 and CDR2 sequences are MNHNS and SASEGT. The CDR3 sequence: CASSELAGTGELFF. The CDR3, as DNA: TGTGCCAGCAGTGAACTAGCGGGGACCGGGGAGCTGTTTTTT.

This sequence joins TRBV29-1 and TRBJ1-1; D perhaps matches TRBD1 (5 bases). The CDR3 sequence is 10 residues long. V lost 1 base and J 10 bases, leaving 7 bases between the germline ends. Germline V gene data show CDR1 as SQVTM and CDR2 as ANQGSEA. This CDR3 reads CSVEAQGAFF. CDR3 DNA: TGCAGCGTTGAAGCCCAGGGAGCTTTCTTT.

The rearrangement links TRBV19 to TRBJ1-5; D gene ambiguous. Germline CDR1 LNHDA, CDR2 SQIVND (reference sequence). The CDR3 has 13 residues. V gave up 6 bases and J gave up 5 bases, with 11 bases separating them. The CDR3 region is CASRPREDQPQHF. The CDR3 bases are TGTGCCAGTAGACCTCGTGAGGATCAGCCCCAGCATTTT. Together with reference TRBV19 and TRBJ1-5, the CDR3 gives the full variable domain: DGGITQSPKYLFRKEGQNVTLSCEQNLNHDAMYWYRQDPGQGLRLIYYSQIVNDFQKGDIAEGYSVSREKKESFPLTVTSAQKNPTAFYLCASRPREDQPQHFGDGTRLSIL.

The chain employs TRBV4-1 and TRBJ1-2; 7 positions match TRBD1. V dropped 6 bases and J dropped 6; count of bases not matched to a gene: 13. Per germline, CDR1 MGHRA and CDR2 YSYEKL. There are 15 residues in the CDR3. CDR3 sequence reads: CASRETFRDSDGYTF. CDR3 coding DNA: TGCGCCAGCAGAGAGACCTTCCGGGACAGTGATGGCTACACCTTC.